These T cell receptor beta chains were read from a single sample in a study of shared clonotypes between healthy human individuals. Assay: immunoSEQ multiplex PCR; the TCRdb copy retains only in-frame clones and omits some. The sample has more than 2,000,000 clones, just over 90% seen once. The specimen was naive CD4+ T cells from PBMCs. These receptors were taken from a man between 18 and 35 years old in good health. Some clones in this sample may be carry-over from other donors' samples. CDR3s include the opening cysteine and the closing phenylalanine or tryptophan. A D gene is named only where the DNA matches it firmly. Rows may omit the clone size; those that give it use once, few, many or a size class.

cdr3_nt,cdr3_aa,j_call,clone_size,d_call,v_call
TGTGCCAGTAGTACCTCGGGACTGGCGTCCTACGAGCAGTACTTC,CASSTSGLASYEQYF,TRBJ2-7,.,.,TRBV19
TGTGCCAGCAGCTACTTAGGCAATGAGCAGTTCTTC,CASSYLGNEQFF,TRBJ2-1,.,.,TRBV7-3
TGTGCCAGCAGTTTTCGGGGGCTTGGCTACACCTTC,CASSFRGLGYTF,TRBJ1-2,.,.,TRBV27
TGTGCCAGCAGCTTGTCTAGCCGAAGAATATACAATGAGCAGTTCTTC,CASSLSSRRIYNEQFF,TRBJ2-1,.,.,TRBV7-3
TGTGCCAGCAGCTTGTCGGGGGGGTTTGAAAAACTGTTTTTT,CASSLSGGFEKLFF,TRBJ1-4,.,.,TRBV5-4
TGTGCCAGCAGTGTCGGCAGTTATGGCTACACCTTC,CASSVGSYGYTF,TRBJ1-2,.,.,TRBV2
TGTGCCAGCAGTGAGCTACCAGGGCCCCAAGAGACCCAGTACTTC,CASSELPGPQETQYF,TRBJ2-5,once,.,TRBV6-1
TGTGCCAGCAGCGACCGACTTAAACGGGAGGACTCCTACGAGCAGTACTTC,CASSDRLKREDSYEQYF,TRBJ2-7,.,.,TRBV12-1
TGTGCCAGCAGTCTAGGGGGAGCGGGCGAGCAGTACTTC,CASSLGGAGEQYF,TRBJ2-7,once,.,TRBV11-3
TGTGCCAGCGAGGAAGGCGGAGGATCCTACGAGCAGTACTTC,CASEEGGGSYEQYF,TRBJ2-7,.,.,TRBV28
TGTGCCAGCAGTCATACCCAGGGCTCCTACGAGCAGTACTTC,CASSHTQGSYEQYF,TRBJ2-7,.,.,TRBV28
TGTGCCAGCAGTTCCCTTGGAGGCGGGGCCGGGGAGCTGTTTTTT,CASSSLGGGAGELFF,TRBJ2-2,once,.,TRBV28
TGTGCCAGCAGTTCCACTCATAGCGGGACCCCCTACGAGCAGTACTTC,CASSSTHSGTPYEQYF,TRBJ2-7,once,TRBD2,TRBV28
TGTGCCAGCAGGGAGGGACAGGGGGGTGAAAAACTGTTTTTT,CASREGQGGEKLFF,TRBJ1-4,.,TRBD1,TRBV2
TGTGCCAGCAGTTCGGGCAGTTTGGGCGAAAAACTGTTTTTT,CASSSGSLGEKLFF,TRBJ1-4,.,.,TRBV9
TGTGCCAGCAGCTTAGCAGGGGTAACAGATACGCAGTATTTT,CASSLAGVTDTQYF,TRBJ2-3,.,.,TRBV7-3
TGCGCCAGCAGCCAAGGTTACTATGAGCAGTTCTTC,CASSQGYYEQFF,TRBJ2-1,once,.,TRBV4-1
TGTGCCAGCAGCACAAACAGGGGGGATAGCAATCAGCCCCAGCATTTT,CASSTNRGDSNQPQHF,TRBJ1-5,.,TRBD1,TRBV7-8
TGCGCCAGCAGCGTATCTCCGGGGGCACAGCAGTACTTC,CASSVSPGAQQYF,TRBJ2-7,.,.,TRBV5-1
TGTGCCTCTTCCACAGGGGCCGATTATCAGCCCCAGCATTTT,CASSTGADYQPQHF,TRBJ1-5,.,TRBD1,TRBV28
TGTGCCAGCAGCTCGAGACCCGGGAGGGGAAGCACAGATACGCAGTATTTT,CASSSRPGRGSTDTQYF,TRBJ2-3,.,TRBD2,TRBV7-9
TGCGCCACCTCCTCAGAGGGGGCGGACTATGGCTACACCTTC,CATSSEGADYGYTF,TRBJ1-2,.,TRBD1,TRBV5-1
TGTGCCAGCAGGGCAGGGTGGGGCAATCAGCCCCAGCATTTT,CASRAGWGNQPQHF,TRBJ1-5,few,.,TRBV6-1
TGTGCCAGCAGCTTGATGACGGGAACTAATGAAAAACTGTTTTTT,CASSLMTGTNEKLFF,TRBJ1-4,.,.,TRBV5-4
TGCGCCAGCAGCTTTCCTAGTAATGAGCAGTTCTTC,CASSFPSNEQFF,TRBJ2-1,.,.,TRBV5-1
TGTGCCAGTAGTTCCGGGACTAGAGCTCCCGATGAGCAGTTCTTC,CASSSGTRAPDEQFF,TRBJ2-1,.,TRBD2,TRBV19
TGTGCCAGCAGTCGCTACAGGGGGCATGGCTACACCTTC,CASSRYRGHGYTF,TRBJ1-2,.,TRBD1,TRBV6-5
TGTGCCAGCAGCTCTAGCGGGAGGCCCGATACGCAGTATTTT,CASSSSGRPDTQYF,TRBJ2-3,once,TRBD2,TRBV5-4
TGTGCCAGCAGTGAACGGGGTAGGGGCTATGGCTACACCTTC,CASSERGRGYGYTF,TRBJ1-2,.,.,TRBV6-1
TGTGCCAGCAGCTTGCAGGGAAGCATGGGCGAGCAGTACTTC,CASSLQGSMGEQYF,TRBJ2-7,.,.,TRBV7-3
TGTGCCAGCAGCAGGGGATTTGAAACCCAGTACTTC,CASSRGFETQYF,TRBJ2-5,.,.,TRBV5-4
TGCAGTGCTAGGACGGGAGCATTGCAGTTCTTC,CSARTGALQFF,TRBJ2-1,.,.,TRBV20-1
TGTGCCAGCAGCCGGGGTAGCACAGATACGCAGTATTTT,CASSRGSTDTQYF,TRBJ2-3,once,.,TRBV7-9
TGTGCCAGCAGCCCATCTCGGGCCATTGACAATGAGCAGTTCTTC,CASSPSRAIDNEQFF,TRBJ2-1,once,.,TRBV7-9
TGTGCCAGCAGCCGACTATCGGGAGGGCCTAAGAATGAGCAGTTCTTC,CASSRLSGGPKNEQFF,TRBJ2-1,.,TRBD2,TRBV7-7
TGTGCCAGCTCACCAGCGACGGGGAATCAGCCCCAGCATTTT,CASSPATGNQPQHF,TRBJ1-5,.,.,TRBV18
TGTGCCAGCTCACCACAAGGGGAATTGAAAGCTTTCTTT,CASSPQGELKAFF,TRBJ1-1,.,.,TRBV18
TGCGCCAGCAGCTTGGTACTAGCGGGAGCACCCTCGGATGAGCAGTTCTTC,CASSLVLAGAPSDEQFF,TRBJ2-1,.,TRBD2,TRBV5-1
TGTGCCAGCAGGACCCCACAAAAGCCCCAGCATTTT,CASRTPQKPQHF,TRBJ1-5,once,.,TRBV28
TGTGCCAGCAGGGGAGGGGGAGGTAACACAGATACGCAGTATTTT,CASRGGGGNTDTQYF,TRBJ2-3,.,.,TRBV7-2